This entry lists 20 T cell receptor beta chains sequenced from one sample in a study of T cells and Merkel cell carcinoma outcomes (dated by TCRdb to about 2020). Library preparation used the immunoSEQ multiplex PCR assay. TCRdb mirrors the immuneACCESS table, restricted to in-frame sequences. Some clones are absent from its copies; in checked studies, under half trace to an unresolved V gene, and the reason for the others is unknown. Recorded for this sample are 14,000 or so clones; roughly 90% of them occurred a single time. Roughly 2% of the sample is taken by the ten largest. The sequenced material came from tumor tissue from Merkel cell carcinoma. The receptors here all came from a human donor with Merkel cell carcinoma.

The J gene is TRBJ2-1, the V gene TRBV12-5, with TRBD1 matching over 8 bases. This CDR3 comprises 17 residues. Germline V gene data show CDR1 as LGHNT and CDR2 as FRNRAP. V was pared by 4 bases and J by 10 bases, with 18 bases of the junction left unmatched. The CDR3 sequence is CASGSRHVDREVREQFF. The DNA of the CDR3 is TGTGCTAGTGGTTCAAGACACGTGGACAGGGAAGTACGAGAGCAGTTCTTC.

The J gene is TRBJ1-4, the V gene TRBV5-6, with TRBD1 as a possible D gene (5 bases). Trimming removed 4 bases at V and 2 bases at J, with 12 bases between. The CDR3 totals 15 residues. The germline V gene encodes CDR1 SGHDT and CDR2 YYEEEE. The CDR3 bases are TGTGCCAGCAGCGGAGTGGGACGGACTAATGAAAAACTGTTTTTT. Amino acids: CASSGVGRTNEKLFF. Together with reference TRBV5-6 and TRBJ1-4, the CDR3 gives the full variable domain: DAGVTQSPTHLIKTRGQQVTLRCSPKSGHDTVSWYQQALGQGPQFIFQYYEEEERQRGNFPDRFSGHQFPNYSSELNVNALLLGDSALYLCASSGVGRTNEKLFFGSGTQLSVL.

Concerning this clone itself: A read error may account for a junction end that differs from germline. V gene TRBV30 combines with J gene TRBJ1-3; D call uncertain. The CDR3 totals 13 residues. Germline-derived CDR1 and CDR2 are GTSNPN and SVGIG (reference sequence). CDR3 sequence reads: CARSAGFGNTIYF. The CDR3 coding sequence is TGTGCCCGGAGTGCTGGGTTTGGAAACACCATATATTTT. The full variable domain, completed using reference TRBV30 and TRBJ1-3, is SQTIHQWPATLVQPVGSPLSLECTVEGTSNPNLYWYRQAAGRGLQLLFYSVGIGQISSEVPQNLSASRPQDRQFILSSKKLLLSDSGFYLCARSAGFGNTIYFGEGSWLTVV.

The chain's CDR3 is CASSQDAPSGQTTYGYTF. As DNA, the CDR3 is TGCGCCAGCAGCCAAGATGCTCCTTCGGGACAGACAACTTATGGCTACACCTTC. The chain employs TRBV4-3 and TRBJ1-2, with 7 bases fitting TRBD1. The CDR3 covers 18 residues. Germline V gene lookup returns CDR1 LGHNA and CDR2 YSLEER. The V segment lost 0 bases and the J segment 5 bases; nucleotides outside the gene matches: 15.

The chain recombines TRBV29-1 with TRBJ1-3, with unresolved D. The V and J ends lost 6 bases and 4 bases respectively, with 10 bases between them. Germline values: CDR1 SQVTM, CDR2 ANQGSEA. The CDR3 is 12 amino acids. CDR3 sequence reads: CSVRAMGNTIYF. The CDR3 DNA reads as TGCAGCGTACGGGCTATGGGAAACACCATATATTTT.

The V gene is TRBV7-9, the J gene TRBJ2-2; D is possibly TRBD1 (5 bases). Germline-derived CDR1 and CDR2 are SEHNR and FQNEAQ (reference sequence). The CDR3 sequence is 15 residues long. With 3 bases removed from V and 1 base from J, the gap between germline ends came to 9 bases. The CDR3 bases are TGTGCCAGCAGCTTGGGGCAGGGGAACACCGGGGAGCTGTTTTTT. This sequence encodes CASSLGQGNTGELFF.

V and J are TRBV11-2 and TRBJ1-4; 7 bases line up with TRBD1. Losses at the gene ends were 5 bases for V and 10 bases for J; bases not matched to a gene: 16. The length of the CDR3 is 16 residues. The germline V gene has CDR1 SGHAT and CDR2 FQNNGV. CDR3 in DNA: TGTGCCAGCAGCGCCTCGTGGCAGGGGGAAGTAGGAAAACTGTTTTTT. It codes for CASSASWQGEVGKLFF.

Only one count was recorded for this clone. V gene TRBV7-9 combines with J gene TRBJ1-6, with 7 bases fitting TRBD1. The CDR3 consists of 15 residues. The V and J ends lost 5 bases and 6 bases, in that order; junction bases with no gene match: 7. CDR1 and CDR2 (germline): SEHNR, FQNEAQ (reference sequence). In nucleotides, the CDR3 is TGTGCCAGCAGCCTAAGGACAGGTCTTAATTCACCCCTCCACTTT. Amino acid sequence: CASSLRTGLNSPLHF.

This clone was observed once. V is TRBV2 and J is TRBJ2-5; D unresolved. The CDR3 sequence is 12 residues long. CDR1 is SNHLY, CDR2 FYNNEI, per germline. Trimming took off 7 bases at V and 4 bases at J, with 10 bases between the two ends. The CDR3 DNA reads TGTGCCAGCATAAAGGTATCAGAGACCCAGTACTTC. This gives the protein CASIKVSETQYF.

V usage is TRBV19 and J usage is TRBJ1-1; D remains unclear. Deletions cut 7 bases from V and 0 bases from J, with 12 bases between. CDR3 length: 14 amino acids. Germline-derived CDR1 and CDR2 are LNHDA and SQIVND (reference sequence). The DNA for the CDR3 is TGTGCCAGTACCCATGCGGGAGTGAACACTGAAGCTTTCTTT. It translates to CASTHAGVNTEAFF.

The chain uses TRBV10-2 and TRBJ1-4, with D unclear. The germline V gene has CDR1 WSHSY and CDR2 SAAADI. V shed 8 bases and J shed 0 bases, with 19 bases lying between them. The CDR3 is 17 amino acids. The CDR3: CASPLGPGVPTNEKLFF. DNA of the CDR3: TGCGCCAGCCCCCTTGGTCCGGGAGTGCCAACTAATGAAAAACTGTTTTTT.

The CDR3 protein is CATTLEGQGNTEAFF. The CDR3 DNA reads as TGTGCCACCACCCTGGAAGGGCAGGGGAACACTGAAGCTTTCTTT. V is TRBV2 and J is TRBJ1-1, with D possibly being TRBD1 (5 bases). The CDR3 totals 15 residues. CDR1 SNHLY and CDR2 FYNNEI come from the germline V gene. V dropped 10 bases and J dropped 1 base, with 19 bases sitting between them.

The genes are TRBV5-4 and TRBJ2-5; 15 positions match TRBD2. J lost 7 bases, V lost 4 bases, and 8 bases had no gene match. Germline CDR1 is SGHNT and CDR2 is YYREEE (reference sequence). This CDR3 contains 16 residues. The CDR3 reads CASSTGLAGGPGTQYF. DNA of the CDR3: TGTGCCAGCAGCACCGGACTAGCGGGGGGGCCAGGGACCCAGTACTTC. The entire variable domain, with the rest obtained from reference TRBV5-4 and TRBJ2-5, is as follows: ETGVTQSPTHLIKTRGQQVTLRCSSQSGHNTVSWYQQALGQGPQFIFQYYREEENGRGNFPPRFSGLQFPNYSSELNVNALELDDSALYLCASSTGLAGGPGTQYFGPGTRLLVL.

The DNA of the CDR3 is TGTGCCAGCTCACCCCTAGCGGGAGACCCAGAGACCCAGTACTTC. It is translated as CASSPLAGDPETQYF. This rearrangement joins TRBV18 to TRBJ2-5, with 10 bases lining up with TRBD2. The CDR3 loop spans 15 amino acids. The germline gives CDR1 KGHSH, CDR2 LQKENI. The ends lost 3 bases at V and 4 bases at J; junction bases unmatched: 5.

J is TRBJ2-3 and V is TRBV9; D unclear. V lost 1 base and J lost 4, with 10 bases in between. This CDR3 is built from 14 residues. The germline V gene encodes CDR1 SGDLS and CDR2 YYNGEE. In nucleotides, the CDR3 is TGTGCCAGCAGCGTACAGGTTGAGGCAGATACGCAGTATTTT. Its translation: CASSVQVEADTQYF.

V usage is TRBV4-2 and J usage is TRBJ2-1, with D perhaps matching TRBD2 (6 bases). Per the germline V gene, CDR1 is LGHNA and CDR2 is YNFKEQ. The length of the CDR3 is 16 residues. V was clipped by 3 bases and J by 0 bases, with 12 bases between them. The CDR3 loop is CASSQASDHSYNEQFF. The CDR3, as DNA: TGTGCCAGCAGCCAGGCTAGCGACCACTCCTACAATGAGCAGTTCTTC.

The chain links TRBV20-1 to TRBJ1-2; no definite D call. The CDR3 has 11 residues. The germline V and J ends were trimmed by 3 bases and 5 bases, with 7 bases remaining between them. CDR1 is DFQATT and CDR2 is SNEGSKA in the germline V gene (reference sequence). The CDR3 nucleotides are TGCAGTGCTAGCGGTGGGTATGGCTACACCTTC. Translating it yields CSASGGYGYTF.

This chain links TRBV7-2 with TRBJ2-1; 15 bases are shared with TRBD2. Trimming took 3 bases from V and 4 from J; bases not matched to a gene: 4. Germline CDR1 reads SGHTA; CDR2 reads FQGNSA. The CDR3 has 17 amino acids. The CDR3 spells CASSLVGTSGGYNEQFF. Here the CDR3 DNA reads TGTGCCAGCAGCTTGGTGGGGACTAGCGGGGGGTACAATGAGCAGTTCTTC.

The chain joins TRBV19 to TRBJ2-5; D not resolved. Trimming took off 1 base at V and 5 bases at J, with 5 bases between the two ends. The CDR3 covers 12 residues. In germline, CDR1 is LNHDA, CDR2 SQIVND (reference sequence). The CDR3 bases are TGTGCCAGTAGTATAGGGGTGGAGACCCAGTACTTC. It is translated as CASSIGVETQYF.

The rearrangement joins TRBV7-9 to TRBJ1-2, with D uncertain. CDR1 is SEHNR, CDR2 FQNEAQ, per germline (reference sequence). This CDR3 region has 16 residues. V shed 1 base and J shed 8 bases, with 20 bases lying between them. DNA of the CDR3: TGTGCCAGCAGCTTAGATTCGGTGGGATCGTTGGGAGGCTACACCTTC. Translation gives CASSLDSVGSLGGYTF.